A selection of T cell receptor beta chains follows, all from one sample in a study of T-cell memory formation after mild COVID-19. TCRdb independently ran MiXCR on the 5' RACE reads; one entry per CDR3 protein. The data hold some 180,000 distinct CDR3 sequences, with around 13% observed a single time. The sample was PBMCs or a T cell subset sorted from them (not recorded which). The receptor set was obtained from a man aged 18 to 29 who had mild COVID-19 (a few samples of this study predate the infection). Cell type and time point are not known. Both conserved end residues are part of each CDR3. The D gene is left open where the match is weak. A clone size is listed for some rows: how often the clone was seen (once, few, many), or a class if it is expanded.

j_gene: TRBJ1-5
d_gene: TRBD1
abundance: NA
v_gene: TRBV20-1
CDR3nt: TGCAGTGCTCTACAGGGGAATCAGCCCCAGCATTTT
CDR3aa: CSALQGNQPQHF

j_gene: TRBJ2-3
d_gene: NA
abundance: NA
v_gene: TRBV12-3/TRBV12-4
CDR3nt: TGTGCCAGCACCCCGACCAGACGGAAGAGCACAGATACGCAGTATTTT
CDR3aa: CASTPTRRKSTDTQYF

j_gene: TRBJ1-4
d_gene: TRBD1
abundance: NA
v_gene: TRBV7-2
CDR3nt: TGTGCCAGCAGCTTCCAGGGGGGCGGTAATGAAAAACTGTTTTTT
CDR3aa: CASSFQGGGNEKLFF

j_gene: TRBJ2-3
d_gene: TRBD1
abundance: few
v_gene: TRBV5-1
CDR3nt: TGCGCCAGCGCCCTGCGGGACAGGGGCACAGATACGCAGTATTTT
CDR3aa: CASALRDRGTDTQYF

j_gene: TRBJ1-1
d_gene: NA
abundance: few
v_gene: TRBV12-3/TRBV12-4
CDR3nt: TGTGCCAGCAGTACCCTGGGGGGTCTGAACACTGAAGCTTTCTTT
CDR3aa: CASSTLGGLNTEAFF

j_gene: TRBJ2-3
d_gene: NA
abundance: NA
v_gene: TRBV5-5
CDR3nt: TGTGCCAGCAGCCTGACGGGACCGCATACAGATACGCAGTATTTT
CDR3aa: CASSLTGPHTDTQYF

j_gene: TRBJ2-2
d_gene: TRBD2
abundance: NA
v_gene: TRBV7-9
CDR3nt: TGTGCCAGCAGTCCTGTAGCGGGGGTTACCACCGGGGAGCTGTTTTTT
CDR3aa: CASSPVAGVTTGELFF

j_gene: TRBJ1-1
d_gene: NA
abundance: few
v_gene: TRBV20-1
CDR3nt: TGCAGTGCTAGAGAGGGACACCAGAACACTGAAGCTTTCTTT
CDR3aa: CSAREGHQNTEAFF

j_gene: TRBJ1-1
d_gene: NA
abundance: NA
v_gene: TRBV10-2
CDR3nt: TGCGCCAGCAGTGAGTCGCGACCCATCCGGGCTTTCTTT
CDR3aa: CASSESRPIRAFF

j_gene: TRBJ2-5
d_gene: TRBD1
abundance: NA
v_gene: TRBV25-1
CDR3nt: TGTGCCAGCGCCCGAGACAGGGTCCAAGAGACCCAGTACTTC
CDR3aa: CASARDRVQETQYF

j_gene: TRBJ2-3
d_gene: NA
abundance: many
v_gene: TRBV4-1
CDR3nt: TGCGCCAGCAGCCTAACGAGAGGGGTTAGCACAGATACGCAGTATTTT
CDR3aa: CASSLTRGVSTDTQYF

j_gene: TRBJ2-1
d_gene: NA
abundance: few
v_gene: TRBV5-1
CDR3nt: TGCGCCAGCAGCGTAGACTCTGGCTACAATGAGCAGTTCTTC
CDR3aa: CASSVDSGYNEQFF

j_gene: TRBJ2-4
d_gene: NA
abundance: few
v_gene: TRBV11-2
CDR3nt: TGTGCCAGCAGCTTTGGAAACATTCAGTACTTC
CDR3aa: CASSFGNIQYF

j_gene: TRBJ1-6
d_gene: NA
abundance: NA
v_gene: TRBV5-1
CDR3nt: TGCGCCAGCAGCTTGGGGGGGGAGTATAATTCACCCCTCCACTTT
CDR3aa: CASSLGGEYNSPLHF

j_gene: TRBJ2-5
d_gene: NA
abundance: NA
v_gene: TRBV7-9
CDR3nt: TGTGCCAGCAGCCCACGGTCGACCGCATTTAGGGAGACCCAGTACTTC
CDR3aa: CASSPRSTAFRETQYF

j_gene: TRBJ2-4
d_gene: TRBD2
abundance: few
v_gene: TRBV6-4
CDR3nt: TGTGCCAGCAGTGCTGAAGCGGGGTTAGCCAAAAACATTCAGTACTTC
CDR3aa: CASSAEAGLAKNIQYF

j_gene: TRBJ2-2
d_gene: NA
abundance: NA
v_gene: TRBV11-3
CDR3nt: TGTGCCAGCAGCTTAGATACGGTTACCGGGGAGCTGTTTTTT
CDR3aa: CASSLDTVTGELFF

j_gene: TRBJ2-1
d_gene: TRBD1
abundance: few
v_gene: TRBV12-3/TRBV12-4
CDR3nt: TGTGCCAGCAGTTTTGGGACAGGGGGGAATGAGCAGTTCTTC
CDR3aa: CASSFGTGGNEQFF

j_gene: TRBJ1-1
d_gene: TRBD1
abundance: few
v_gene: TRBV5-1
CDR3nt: TGCGCCAGCAGCCCTCACAACAGGGGTGGAATCTTT
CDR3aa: CASSPHNRGGIF

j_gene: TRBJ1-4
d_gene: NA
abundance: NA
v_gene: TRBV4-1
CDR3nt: TGCGCCAGCAGCCAAGTTGGCATTGGAACTGAAAAACTGTTTTTT
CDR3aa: CASSQVGIGTEKLFF

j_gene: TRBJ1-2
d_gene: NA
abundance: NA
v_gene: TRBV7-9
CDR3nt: TGTGCCAGCAGCTTTGAGTCCCAGGGTGGCTACACCTTC
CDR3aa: CASSFESQGGYTF

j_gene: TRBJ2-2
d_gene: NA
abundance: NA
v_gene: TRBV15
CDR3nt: TGTGCCACCAGCAGAGCAAGAATTCTCCCCCGTCCCGGGGAGCTGTTTTTT
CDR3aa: CATSRARILPRPGELFF

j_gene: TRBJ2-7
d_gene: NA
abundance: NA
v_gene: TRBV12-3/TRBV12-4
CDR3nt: TGTGCCAGCAGACCCCGGGACCCCTCCGAGCAGTACTTC
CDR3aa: CASRPRDPSEQYF

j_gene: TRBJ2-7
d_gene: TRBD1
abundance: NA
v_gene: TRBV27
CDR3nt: TGTGCCAGCAGCGGGCGCCGGGACAGGGTCTACGAGCAGTACTTC
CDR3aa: CASSGRRDRVYEQYF

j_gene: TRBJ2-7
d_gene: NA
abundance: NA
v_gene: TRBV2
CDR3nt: TGTGCCAGCAGTGCAAGAGGGACAACGTTTGCCGAGCAGTACTTC
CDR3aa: CASSARGTTFAEQYF

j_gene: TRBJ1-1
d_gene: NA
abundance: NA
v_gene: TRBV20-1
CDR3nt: TGCAGTACGGGGCCCCCAGGGTGGGACACTGAAGCTTTCTTT
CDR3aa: CSTGPPGWDTEAFF

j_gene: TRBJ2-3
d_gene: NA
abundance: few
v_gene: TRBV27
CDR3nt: TGTGCCAGCAGGAAATGGGGGGTAACAGATACGCAGTATTTT
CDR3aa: CASRKWGVTDTQYF

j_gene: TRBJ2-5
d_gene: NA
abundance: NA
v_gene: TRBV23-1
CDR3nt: TGCGCCAGCAGTCAATCCGCCGCGAGTTCGGTGCACCAAGAGACCCAGTACTTC
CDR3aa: CASSQSAASSVHQETQYF

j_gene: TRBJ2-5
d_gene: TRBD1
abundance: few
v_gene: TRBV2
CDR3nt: TGTGCCAGCAGTGCCCAGGGGGTAAAAGAGACCCAGTACTTC
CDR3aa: CASSAQGVKETQYF

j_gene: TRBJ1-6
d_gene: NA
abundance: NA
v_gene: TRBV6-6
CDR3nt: TGTGCCAGCAGGCCCGGGGGCTACTCACCCCTCCACTTT
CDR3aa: CASRPGGYSPLHF

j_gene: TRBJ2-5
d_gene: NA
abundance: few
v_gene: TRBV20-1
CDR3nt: TGCAGTGCTGGCGAGGAGTACCAAGAGACCCAGTACTTC
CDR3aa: CSAGEEYQETQYF

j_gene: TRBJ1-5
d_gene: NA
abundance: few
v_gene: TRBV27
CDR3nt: TGTGCCAGCAGCCGACCGGGCTACAATCAGCCCCAGCATTTT
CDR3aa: CASSRPGYNQPQHF

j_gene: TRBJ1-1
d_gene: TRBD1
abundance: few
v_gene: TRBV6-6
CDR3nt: TGTGCCAGCAGTTACTCGGGACAGGGAACTGAAGCTTTCTTT
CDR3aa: CASSYSGQGTEAFF

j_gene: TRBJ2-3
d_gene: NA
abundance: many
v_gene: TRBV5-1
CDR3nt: TGCGCCAGCAGCTTGGAGGTCGCCCCCACAGATACGCAGTATTTT
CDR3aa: CASSLEVAPTDTQYF

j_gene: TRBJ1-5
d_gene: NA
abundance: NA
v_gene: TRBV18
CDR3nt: TGTGCCAGCTCACCACGGGCAGTTAGCAATCAGCCCCAGCATTTT
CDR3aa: CASSPRAVSNQPQHF

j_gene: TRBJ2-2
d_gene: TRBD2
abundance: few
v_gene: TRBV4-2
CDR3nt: TGTGCCAGCAGCCGCGAGCTAGCGGAGGAGCTGTTTTTT
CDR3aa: CASSRELAEELFF

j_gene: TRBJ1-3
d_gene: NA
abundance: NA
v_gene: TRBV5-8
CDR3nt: TGTGCCAGCAGCTTGGAGAAGGGGGTCGCTGGAAACACCATATATTTT
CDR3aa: CASSLEKGVAGNTIYF

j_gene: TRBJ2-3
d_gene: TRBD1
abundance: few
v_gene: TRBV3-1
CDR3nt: TGTGCCAGCAGCCAAGATGCGTCGGGACAGGGATCCGATACGCAGTATTTT
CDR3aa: CASSQDASGQGSDTQYF

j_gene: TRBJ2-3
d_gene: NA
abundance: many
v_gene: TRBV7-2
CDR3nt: TGTGCCAGCAGCCAATCTCGTGTTGACACGCAGTATTTT
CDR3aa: CASSQSRVDTQYF

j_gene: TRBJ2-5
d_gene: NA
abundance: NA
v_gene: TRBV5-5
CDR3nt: TGTGCCAGCAGCTTGTCGCCCCCAGAGACCCAGTACTTC
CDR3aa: CASSLSPPETQYF

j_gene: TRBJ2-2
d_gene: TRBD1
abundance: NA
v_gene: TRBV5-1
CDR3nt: TGCGCCAGCAGCCGGACAGGGAAGCCGGGTGACGGGGAGCTGTTTTTT
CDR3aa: CASSRTGKPGDGELFF

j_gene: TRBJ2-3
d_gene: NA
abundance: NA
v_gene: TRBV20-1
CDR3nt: TGCAGTGCACCCCGAGGGGCAGATACGCAGTATTTT
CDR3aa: CSAPRGADTQYF

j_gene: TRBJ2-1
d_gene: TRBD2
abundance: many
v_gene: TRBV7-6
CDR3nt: TGTGCCAGCAGCCCCTGGACGGGGGGGAGCAATGAGCAGTTCTTC
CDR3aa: CASSPWTGGSNEQFF

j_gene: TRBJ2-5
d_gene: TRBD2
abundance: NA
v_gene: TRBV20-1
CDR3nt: TGCAGTGCTAGACCCCTAGCGGGGGCGTCGGAGACCCAGTACTTC
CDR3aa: CSARPLAGASETQYF

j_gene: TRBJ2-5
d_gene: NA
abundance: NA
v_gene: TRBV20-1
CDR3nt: TGCAGTGCGATCCGCCGTCGCGGCCAAGAGACCCAGTACTTC
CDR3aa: CSAIRRRGQETQYF

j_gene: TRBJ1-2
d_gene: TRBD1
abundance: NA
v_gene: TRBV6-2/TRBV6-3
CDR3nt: TGTGCCAGCAGTTACCCGACAGGGGGTCTTCGTGGCTACACCTTC
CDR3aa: CASSYPTGGLRGYTF

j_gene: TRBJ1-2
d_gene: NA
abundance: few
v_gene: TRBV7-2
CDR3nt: TGTGCCAGAAGCTTAGGTCTCAGTCCGTCTTCATGGGGCTACACCTTC
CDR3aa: CARSLGLSPSSWGYTF

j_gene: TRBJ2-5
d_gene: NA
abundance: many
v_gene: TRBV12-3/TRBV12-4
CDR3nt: TGTGCCAGCAGTTTGGGGTCCAGTTTAAAGGAGACCCAGTACTTC
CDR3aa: CASSLGSSLKETQYF

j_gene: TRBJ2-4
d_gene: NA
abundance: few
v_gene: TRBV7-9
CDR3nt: TGTGCCAGCAGCTTTGCCGCCGGGAACATTCAGTACTTC
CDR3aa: CASSFAAGNIQYF

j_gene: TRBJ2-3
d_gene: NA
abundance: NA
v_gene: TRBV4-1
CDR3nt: TGCGCCAGCAGCCAAGATCGACTACTCACAGATACGCAGTATTTT
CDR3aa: CASSQDRLLTDTQYF

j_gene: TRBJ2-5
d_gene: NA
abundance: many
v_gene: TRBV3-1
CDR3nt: TGTGCCAGCAGCCCTACTTGGATCCAAGAGACCCAGTACTTC
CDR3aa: CASSPTWIQETQYF

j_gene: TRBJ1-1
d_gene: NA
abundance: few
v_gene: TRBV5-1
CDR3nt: TGCGCCAGCCGATACACTGAAGCTTTCTTT
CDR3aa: CASRYTEAFF

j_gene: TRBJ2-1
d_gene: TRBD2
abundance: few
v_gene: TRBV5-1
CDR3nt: TGCGCCAGCAGCCCCTCTAGCGGGTCCTACAATGAGCAGTTCTTC
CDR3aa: CASSPSSGSYNEQFF

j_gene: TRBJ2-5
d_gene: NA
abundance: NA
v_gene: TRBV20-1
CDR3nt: TGCAGTGCTGGACCTCCGGGACTTCAAGAGACCCAGTACTTC
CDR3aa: CSAGPPGLQETQYF

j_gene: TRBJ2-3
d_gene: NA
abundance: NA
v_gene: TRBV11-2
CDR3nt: TGTGCCAGCAGCTTGTCCGGGGTCACAGATACGCAGTATTTT
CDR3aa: CASSLSGVTDTQYF